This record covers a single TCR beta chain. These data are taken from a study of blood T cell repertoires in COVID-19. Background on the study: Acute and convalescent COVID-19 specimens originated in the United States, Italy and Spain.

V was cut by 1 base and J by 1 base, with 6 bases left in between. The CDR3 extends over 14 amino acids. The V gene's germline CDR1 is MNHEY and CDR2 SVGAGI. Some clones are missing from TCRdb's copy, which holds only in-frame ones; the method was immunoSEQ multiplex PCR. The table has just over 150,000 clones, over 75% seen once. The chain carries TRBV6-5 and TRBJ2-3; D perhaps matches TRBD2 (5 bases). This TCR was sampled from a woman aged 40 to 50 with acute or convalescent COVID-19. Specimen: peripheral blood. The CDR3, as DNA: TGTGCCAGCAGTTACTTCGGGGGCACAGATACGCAGTATTTT. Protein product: CASSYFGGTDTQYF.